These 19 T cell receptor beta chains were sequenced from one sample in a study of blood T cell repertoires in COVID-19. TCRdb keeps only in-frame clones here, not all; method: immunoSEQ multiplex PCR. The table has tens of thousands of clones, over 75% seen once. The specimen sequenced was peripheral blood. These receptors were collected from a woman aged 55 to 70 with active COVID-19.

This clone was observed a single time. The rearrangement links TRBV2 to TRBJ1-2; D is perhaps TRBD1 (5 bases). This CDR3 is 14 amino acids long. V gave up 4 bases and J gave up 3 bases, with 12 bases separating them. Germline-derived CDR1 and CDR2 are SNHLY and FYNNEI. CDR3: CASSVVREHYGYTF. Written as DNA, the CDR3 is TGTGCCAGCAGTGTTGTCAGGGAACACTATGGCTACACCTTC.

The chain uses TRBV7-2 and TRBJ1-5; no definite D call. The CDR3 has 12 amino acids. The germline V gene has CDR1 SGHTA and CDR2 FQGNSA. The V end was cut by 4 bases, the J end by 4 bases, with 5 bases between. CDR3 nucleotides: TGTGCCAGCAGCTCAAATAATCAGCCCCAGCATTTT. It encodes CASSSNNQPQHF.

The rearrangement joins TRBV5-6 to TRBJ2-1; 10 nucleotides match TRBD2. Germline lookup yields CDR1 SGHDT and CDR2 YYEEEE. This CDR3 spans 15 amino acids. The junction had 2 bases not matched to a gene; V was cut back by 2 bases and J by 3 bases. DNA for the CDR3: TGTGCCAGCAGCTTTACTAGCGGGGACTACAATGAGCAGTTCTTC. As protein: CASSFTSGDYNEQFF.

The chain uses TRBV7-2 and TRBJ2-6, with 8 bases that match TRBD1. Germline CDR1 reads SGHTA; CDR2 reads FQGNSA. Germline trimming cut 0 bases from V and 1 base from J; bases unmatched to any gene: 5. The CDR3 extends over 18 amino acids. The CDR3, as DNA: TGTGCCAGCAGCTTAGCGAGCCAGGGGGCTTCTGGGGCCAACGTCCTGACTTTC. Amino acid sequence: CASSLASQGASGANVLTF.

The chain links TRBV19 to TRBJ1-5; 12 bases are a match to TRBD1. This CDR3 has 19 amino acids. Germline assignment: CDR1 LNHDA and CDR2 SQIVND (reference sequence). The ends lost 0 bases at V and 7 bases at J; junction bases unmatched: 13. This chain's CDR3 is CASSIDRGTGGGRGQPQHF. CDR3 nucleotide sequence: TGTGCCAGTAGTATAGATCGCGGGACAGGGGGCGGGCGGGGGCAGCCCCAGCATTTT.

This chain links TRBV5-1 with TRBJ2-3, with D uncertain. Per the germline V gene, CDR1 is SGHRS and CDR2 is YFSETQ. This CDR3 has 14 residues. V dropped 6 bases and J dropped 2 bases, with 13 bases sitting between them. CDR3 sequence reads: CASTMVGFTDTQYF. CDR3 nucleotides: TGCGCCAGCACTATGGTCGGGTTCACAGATACGCAGTATTTT.

The chain is built from TRBV7-9 and TRBJ1-5; D is perhaps TRBD1 (6 bases). The CDR3 spans 15 residues. The V end lost 1 base, the J end lost 1 base, and 8 bases lay between the germline ends. The germline CDR1 and CDR2 sequences are SEHNR and FQNEAQ (reference sequence). DNA of the CDR3: TGTGCCAGCAGCTTAGGAGGGGGAAGCAATCAGCCCCAGCATTTT. Amino acid sequence: CASSLGGGSNQPQHF.

V is TRBV5-4 and J is TRBJ1-1; D unclear. From germline, CDR1 is SGHNT and CDR2 YYREEE (reference sequence). V was cut by 4 bases and J by 4 bases, with 11 bases left in between. This CDR3 comprises 13 residues. As DNA, the CDR3 is TGTGCCAGCAGCCGGGGTGGTGGCACTGAAGCTTTCTTT. Residues: CASSRGGGTEAFF.

This chain joins TRBV7-3 and TRBJ2-1, with D perhaps matching TRBD2 (5 bases). The CDR3 loop spans 15 amino acids. Trimming removed 4 bases at V and 3 bases at J, with 13 bases between. Germline V lookup: CDR1 SGHTA, CDR2 FQGTGA. CDR3 sequence: CASSSPGYLYNEQFF. DNA of the CDR3: TGTGCCAGCAGCTCGCCGGGATACCTCTACAATGAGCAGTTCTTC.

V gene TRBV7-9 combines with J gene TRBJ2-1, with D perhaps matching TRBD1 (6 bases). Trimming took 2 bases from V and 6 from J, leaving 17 bases between them. The CDR3 covers 16 residues. Germline CDR1 and CDR2: SEHNR and FQNEAQ (reference sequence). The CDR3 is CASSLRAGTTPNEQFF. CDR3 nucleotide sequence: TGTGCCAGCAGCTTACGCGCCGGGACAACCCCCAATGAGCAGTTCTTC.

The chain joins TRBV10-1 to TRBJ2-5; a possible D gene is TRBD2 (5 bases). Trimming removed 8 bases at V and 5 bases at J, with 9 bases between. The CDR3 length is 11 residues. Germline V CDR1 and CDR2: WNHNN, SYGVQD (reference sequence). In DNA form, the CDR3 reads TGCGCCAGCGGTTCGGGGGAGACCCAGTACTTC. Amino acid sequence: CASGSGETQYF.

This clone turned up a few times. This chain uses TRBV19 with TRBJ1-5, with D possibly matching TRBD1 (6 bases). The V gene lost 10 bases and the J gene lost 7 bases, with 11 bases spanning the gap. Germline CDR1 and CDR2: LNHDA and SQIVND (reference sequence). The CDR3 runs to 11 residues. This chain's CDR3 is CAIGGEQPQHF. DNA for the CDR3: TGTGCCATAGGGGGGGAACAGCCCCAGCATTTT.

The chain couples TRBV2 to TRBJ1-1, with unresolved D. The V end was cut by 1 base, the J end by 4 bases, with 16 bases between. The CDR3 is made up of 16 amino acids. Germline values: CDR1 SNHLY, CDR2 FYNNEI. The DNA of the CDR3 is TGTGCCAGCAGTGAAGGGCACCGGACCCGGGGCACTGAAGCTTTCTTT. This sequence encodes CASSEGHRTRGTEAFF. Full variable domain (rest looked up from reference TRBV2 and TRBJ1-1): EPEVTQTPSHQVTQMGQEVILRCVPISNHLYFYWYRQILGQKVEFLVSFYNNEISEKSEIFDDQFSVERPDGSNFTLKIRSTKLEDSAMYFCASSEGHRTRGTEAFFGQGTRLTVV.

The chain is built from TRBV7-3 and TRBJ2-1; 7 bases align to TRBD2. After removal of 3 bases from V and 0 bases from J, the junction contained 2 bases not matched to a gene. This CDR3 has 15 residues. CDR1 SGHTA and CDR2 FQGTGA come from the germline V gene. In DNA form, the CDR3 reads TGTGCCAGCAGCTTGACTAGCAACTCCTACAATGAGCAGTTCTTC. Translated: CASSLTSNSYNEQFF.

Here the CDR3 DNA reads TGTGCCAGCAGCTTAAGCCCGGAGGAGTTTAATGAGCAGTTCTTC. This sequence encodes CASSLSPEEFNEQFF. The chain combines TRBV11-2 with TRBJ2-1, with a tentative D call TRBD2 (5 bases). Per the germline V gene, CDR1 is SGHAT and CDR2 is FQNNGV. This CDR3 is 15 amino acids long. V was cut by 2 bases and J by 7 bases, with 15 bases left in between.

This clone was seen a few times. The chain combines TRBV19 with TRBJ1-2; D gene unclear. Trimming stripped 3 bases from V and 4 bases from J, with 18 bases between. CDR1 is LNHDA and CDR2 is SQIVND in the germline V gene (reference sequence). CDR3 length equals 16 residues. CDR3 amino acids: CASSIRMLHSSYGYTF. The DNA for the CDR3 is TGTGCCAGTAGTATCCGGATGCTTCACAGCTCCTATGGCTACACCTTC.

The chain combines TRBV12-5 with TRBJ1-3, with a possible D match to TRBD1 (5 bases). Trimming stripped 1 base from V and 7 bases from J, with 8 bases between. Germline-derived CDR1 and CDR2 are LGHNT and FRNRAP. This CDR3 is built from 13 residues. The CDR3 loop reads CASGLAGYNTIYF. CDR3 in DNA: TGTGCTAGTGGTTTGGCAGGGTACAACACCATATATTTT.

The V call is TRBV19, the J call TRBJ1-2, with unresolved D. The V end was cut by 6 bases, the J end by 7 bases, with 21 bases between. The CDR3 runs 15 residues. Germline V CDR1 and CDR2: LNHDA, SQIVND (reference sequence). The CDR3 sequence: CASSVWRQQSLGYTF. The CDR3 DNA follows: TGTGCCAGTAGCGTTTGGCGACAACAGAGCCTTGGCTACACCTTC. Supplemented by reference TRBV19 and TRBJ1-2, the full variable domain reads DGGITQSPKYLFRKEGQNVTLSCEQNLNHDAMYWYRQDPGQGLRLIYYSQIVNDFQKGDIAEGYSVSREKKESFPLTVTSAQKNPTAFYLCASSVWRQQSLGYTFGSGTRLTVV.

J is TRBJ2-1 and V is TRBV4-1, with TRBD2 identical over 10 bases. Germline CDR1 reads MGHRA; CDR2 reads YSYEKL. This CDR3 spans 19 amino acids. V gave up 0 bases and J gave up 2 bases; unmatched junction bases: 10. The CDR3 spells CASSQDHSGGAWAYNEQFF. The DNA for the CDR3 is TGCGCCAGCAGCCAAGACCACAGCGGGGGGGCCTGGGCCTACAATGAGCAGTTCTTC.